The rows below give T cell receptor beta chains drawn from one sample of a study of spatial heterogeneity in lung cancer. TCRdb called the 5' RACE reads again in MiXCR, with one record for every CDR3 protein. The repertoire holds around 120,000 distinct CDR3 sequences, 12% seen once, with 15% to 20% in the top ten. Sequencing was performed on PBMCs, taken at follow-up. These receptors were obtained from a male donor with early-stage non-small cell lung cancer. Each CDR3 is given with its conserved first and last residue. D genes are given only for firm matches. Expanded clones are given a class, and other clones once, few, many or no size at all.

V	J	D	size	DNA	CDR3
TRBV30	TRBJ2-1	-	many	TGTGCCTGGAGTGTACTGGGGGCGGATGAGCAGTTCTTC	CAWSVLGADEQFF
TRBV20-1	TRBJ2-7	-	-	TGCAGTGCTAGAGATATAACGAACGAGCAGTACTTC	CSARDITNEQYF
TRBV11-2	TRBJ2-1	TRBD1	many	TGTGCCAGCAGCTTAGGACAGGGGGCGAGGAATGAGCAGTTCTTC	CASSLGQGARNEQFF
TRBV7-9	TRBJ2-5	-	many	TGTGCCAGCATCTCGTATAGCGGACAAGAGACCCAGTACTTC	CASISYSGQETQYF
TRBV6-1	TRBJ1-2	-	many	TGTGCCAGCAGTGAAGCCCTCAGGGGCAGTACCTATGGCTACACCTTC	CASSEALRGSTYGYTF
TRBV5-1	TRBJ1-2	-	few	TGCGCCAGCAGCTTAAAAGAGGACAGAAAATATGGCTACACCTTC	CASSLKEDRKYGYTF
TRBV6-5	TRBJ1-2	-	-	TGTGCCAGCAGTTCCCCAGAAGGAAGGGTTACCTTC	CASSSPEGRVTF
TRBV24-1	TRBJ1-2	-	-	TGTGCCACCAGTGTGGGGAGGGAGAATGGCTACACCTTC	CATSVGRENGYTF
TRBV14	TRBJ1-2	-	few	TGTGCCAGCAGCCAAGTCCATGGCTACACCTTC	CASSQVHGYTF
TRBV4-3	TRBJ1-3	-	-	TGCGCCAGCAGCCACGGACATTGGGGGGACTCTGGAAACACCATATATTTT	CASSHGHWGDSGNTIYF
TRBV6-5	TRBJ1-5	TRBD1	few	TGTGCCACGCGCAAGGACAGGGTTAGCAATCAGCCCCAGCATTTT	CATRKDRVSNQPQHF
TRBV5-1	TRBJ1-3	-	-	TGCGCCAGCAGCTTGGACGGTCCTCTGGGAAACACCATATATTTT	CASSLDGPLGNTIYF
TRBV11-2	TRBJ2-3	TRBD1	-	TGTGCCAGCAGCCCCAACCCTGACAGGGCCACAGATACGCAGTATTTT	CASSPNPDRATDTQYF
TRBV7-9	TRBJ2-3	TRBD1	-	TGTGCCAGCAGCTTACAGGGGGCCTTCACAGATACGCAGTATTTT	CASSLQGAFTDTQYF
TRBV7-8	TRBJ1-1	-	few	TGTGCCAGCAGTTGGGGCACTGAAGCTTTCTTT	CASSWGTEAFF
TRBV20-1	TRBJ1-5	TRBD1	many	TGCAGTGCAAACAGGGGCTTTCGAGGGGAAAGCAATCAGCCCCAGCATTTT	CSANRGFRGESNQPQHF
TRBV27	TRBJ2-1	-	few	TGTGCCAGCAGTTCCCTACACGGGGAGCAGTTCTTC	CASSSLHGEQFF
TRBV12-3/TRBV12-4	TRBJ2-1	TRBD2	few	TGTGCCAGCAGTCTCAGCGGGGTAGGCTCCTACAATGAGCAGTTCTTC	CASSLSGVGSYNEQFF
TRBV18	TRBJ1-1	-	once	TGTGCCAGCTCACCACGGGTTTGGGGTAGCAGCTCTGAAGCTTTCTTT	CASSPRVWGSSSEAFF
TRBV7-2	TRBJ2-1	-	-	TGTGCCAGCAAGACGGGACGGGCCTCTTACAATGAGCAGTTCTTC	CASKTGRASYNEQFF
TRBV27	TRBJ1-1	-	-	TGTGCCAGCAGCCCATCGACAGTGAACACTGAAGCTTTCTTT	CASSPSTVNTEAFF
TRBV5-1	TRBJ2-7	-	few	TGCGCCAGCAGCTTAGACAGAAGCTACGAGCAGTACTTC	CASSLDRSYEQYF
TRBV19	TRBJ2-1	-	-	TGTGCCAGTAGTAGAACAGGTGACTCCTACAATGAGCAGTTCTTC	CASSRTGDSYNEQFF
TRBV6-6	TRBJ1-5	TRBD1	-	TGTGCCAGCAGAGACAGGGCAAGCAATCAGCCCCAGCATTTT	CASRDRASNQPQHF
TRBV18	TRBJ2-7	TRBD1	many	TGTGCCAGCTCACCTGGACAGGGGGGCTCCTACGAGCAGTACTTC	CASSPGQGGSYEQYF
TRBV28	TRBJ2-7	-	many	TGTGCCACCTACCGAGAGGGGTCGGTACGATACGAGCAGTACTTC	CATYREGSVRYEQYF
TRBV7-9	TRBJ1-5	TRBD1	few	TGTGCCAGCAGCCATTCAGGGGGCAGAATTGGCAATCAGCCCCAGCATTTT	CASSHSGGRIGNQPQHF
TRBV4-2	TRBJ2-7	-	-	TGTGCCAGCAGCCAAGGCCATATTTCCTCCTACGAGCAGTACTTC	CASSQGHISSYEQYF
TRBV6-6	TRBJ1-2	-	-	TGTGCCAGCAGTTATCCACCTAGGACAACCGCTCGGTTCCTTGATGGCTACACCTTC	CASSYPPRTTARFLDGYTF
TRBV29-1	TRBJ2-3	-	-	TGCAGCGTTGAGCAACCGGAAGGGGATAGCACAGATACGCAGTATTTT	CSVEQPEGDSTDTQYF
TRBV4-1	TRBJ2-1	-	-	TGCGCCAGCAGCCAAGATCCTACGGGGGCAGGCGAGCAGTTCTTC	CASSQDPTGAGEQFF
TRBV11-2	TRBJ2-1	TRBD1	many	TGTGCCAGCAGCTTAGGGGAAAACAGGGGCCCCTACAATGAGCAGTTCTTC	CASSLGENRGPYNEQFF
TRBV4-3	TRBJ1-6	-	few	TGCGCCAGCAGCCGCGGCCAGGGGAGTAATTCACCCCTCCACTTT	CASSRGQGSNSPLHF
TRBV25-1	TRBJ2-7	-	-	TGTGCCAGCAGTGATACGCTCTCCTACGAGCAGTACTTC	CASSDTLSYEQYF
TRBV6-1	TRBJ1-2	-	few	TGTGTCAGCACCCCGGAGGGACTGGTCTATGGCTACACCTTC	CVSTPEGLVYGYTF
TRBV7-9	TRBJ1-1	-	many	TGTGCCAGCAGCCCCCTACAGGGGAACACTGAAGCTTTCTTT	CASSPLQGNTEAFF
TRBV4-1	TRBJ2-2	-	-	TGCGCCAGCAGCCAAGATGCAAGTTACACCGGGGAGCTGTTTTTT	CASSQDASYTGELFF
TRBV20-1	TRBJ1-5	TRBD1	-	TGCAGTGCGGGCCGAGGGGGCGTTCAGCCCCAGCATTTT	CSAGRGGVQPQHF
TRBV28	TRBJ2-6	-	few	TGTGCCAGCAGCCACCGGAGCTCTGGGGCCAACGTCCTGACTTTC	CASSHRSSGANVLTF
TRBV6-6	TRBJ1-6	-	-	TGTGCCAGCAGTTACCTTCAGGGAGGTGGTAATTCACCCCTCCTCTTT	CASSYLQGGGNSPLLF
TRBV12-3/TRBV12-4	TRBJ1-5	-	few	TGTGCCAGCAGTTTAGGATCGGGAGGACAGCCCCAGCATTTT	CASSLGSGGQPQHF
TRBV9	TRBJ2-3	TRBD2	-	TGTGCCAGCAGCGTAGCGGCGGGGGGGACAGATACGCAGTATTTT	CASSVAAGGTDTQYF
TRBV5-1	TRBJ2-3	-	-	TGCGCCAGCAGCTTAGGGGGGGCAGTATCAGATACGCAGTATTTT	CASSLGGAVSDTQYF
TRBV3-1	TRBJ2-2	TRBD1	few	TGTGCCAGCAGCCAACGGACAGGGACGAACACCGGGGAGCTGTTTTTT	CASSQRTGTNTGELFF
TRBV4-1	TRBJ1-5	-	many	TGCGCCAGCAGCCAAGATCTCCCGGTAGCCGGACTCACCCAGCATTTT	CASSQDLPVAGLTQHF
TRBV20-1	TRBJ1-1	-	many	TGCAGTGCTAGAGTACCCCTCGGTGGTTACACTGAAGCTTTCTTT	CSARVPLGGYTEAFF
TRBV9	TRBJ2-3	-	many	TGTGCCAGCAGCCCCCGGGCCGGGGTTAGCACAGATACGCAGTATTTT	CASSPRAGVSTDTQYF
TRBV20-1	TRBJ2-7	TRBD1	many	TGCAGTGCTAGTTGGGGACAGACCACCTACGAGCAGTACTTC	CSASWGQTTYEQYF
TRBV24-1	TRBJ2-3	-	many	TGTGCCACCAGTGTCGGAGATACGCAGTATTTT	CATSVGDTQYF
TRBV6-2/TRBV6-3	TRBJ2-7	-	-	TGTGCCAGCAGTTTCCCCTCCGGGCTCCAAGGCCCCTACGAGCAGTACTTC	CASSFPSGLQGPYEQYF
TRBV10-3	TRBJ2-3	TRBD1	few	TGTGCCATCAGTGAGACAGGGGGCTACACAGATACGCAGTATTTT	CAISETGGYTDTQYF
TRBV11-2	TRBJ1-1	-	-	TGTGCCAGCAGCTTAAACACCGGTATCAACGAAGCTTTCTTT	CASSLNTGINEAFF
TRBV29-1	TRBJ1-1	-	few	TGCAGCGTTAAGGGGGGGACCGGAAACACTGAAGCTTTCTTT	CSVKGGTGNTEAFF
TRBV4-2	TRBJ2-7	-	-	TGTGCCAGCAGCCAAGATATCCGACCCGGGAACGAGCAGTACTTC	CASSQDIRPGNEQYF
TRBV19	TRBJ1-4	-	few	TGTGCCAGTACCAGGCCAGATTTAGAAAAACTGTTTTTT	CASTRPDLEKLFF
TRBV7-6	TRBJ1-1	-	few	TGTGCCAGCAGCCCACGGGGGGGCAGGAGCACTGAAGCTTTCTTT	CASSPRGGRSTEAFF
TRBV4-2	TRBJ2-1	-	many	TGTGCCAGCAGCCACCCTGAAGGCCGAGAGGAGCAGTTCTTC	CASSHPEGREEQFF
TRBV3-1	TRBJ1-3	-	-	TGTGCCAGCAGCCAAGCGGCAGGGCGCGGAAACACCATATATTTT	CASSQAAGRGNTIYF
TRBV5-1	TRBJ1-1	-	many	TGCGCCAGCAGCTTCGGGTTTAACACTGAAGCTTTCTTT	CASSFGFNTEAFF